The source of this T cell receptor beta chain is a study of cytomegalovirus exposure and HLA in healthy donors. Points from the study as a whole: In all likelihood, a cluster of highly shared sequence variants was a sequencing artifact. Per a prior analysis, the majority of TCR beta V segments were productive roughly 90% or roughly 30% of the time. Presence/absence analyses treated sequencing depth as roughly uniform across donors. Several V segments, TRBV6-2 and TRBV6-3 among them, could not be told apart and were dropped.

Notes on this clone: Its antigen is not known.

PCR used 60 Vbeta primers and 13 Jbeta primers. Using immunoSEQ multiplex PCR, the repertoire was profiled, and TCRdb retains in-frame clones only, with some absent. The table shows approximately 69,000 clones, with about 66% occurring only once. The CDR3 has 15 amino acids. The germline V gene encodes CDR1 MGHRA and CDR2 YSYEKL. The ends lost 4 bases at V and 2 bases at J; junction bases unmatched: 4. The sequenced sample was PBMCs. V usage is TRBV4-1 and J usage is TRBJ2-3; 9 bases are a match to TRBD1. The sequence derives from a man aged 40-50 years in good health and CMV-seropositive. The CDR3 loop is CASSLRTGATDTQYF. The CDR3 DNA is TGCGCCAGCAGCCTAAGGACAGGGGCCACAGATACGCAGTATTTT.